Listed here are 4 T cell receptor beta chains from one sample, sequenced in a study of T-cell memory formation after mild COVID-19. TCRdb re-called the 5' RACE reads through MiXCR, storing one row per CDR3 protein. The sample holds fewer than 650,000 distinct CDR3 sequences, about 20% seen once. The sample consisted of PBMCs or a T cell subset sorted from them (not recorded which). These receptor sequences come from an adult woman who had mild COVID-19 (a few samples of this study predate the infection). Cell type and time point are not known.

The chain combines TRBV2 with TRBJ2-1; 10 nucleotides align to TRBD2. This CDR3 comprises 14 residues. Per germline, CDR1 SNHLY and CDR2 FYNNEI. The trim removed 6 bases at V and 9 bases at J, leaving 8 bases unmatched. The CDR3 spells CASRGSSGSGEQFF. The CDR3, as DNA: TGTGCCAGCAGAGGTTCTAGCGGGAGCGGTGAGCAGTTCTTC.

V and J are TRBV24-1 and TRBJ2-1, with TRBD2 matching over 8 bases. The CDR3 covers 17 residues. V lost 2 bases and J lost 1; bases outside the gene matches: 6. Germline CDR1 is KGHDR and CDR2 is SFDVKD. DNA of the CDR3: TGTGCCACCAGTGATTCCCGGCCTAGCGGGTCCTACAATGAGCAGTTCTTC. This encodes CATSDSRPSGSYNEQFF.

In its sample, this clonotype was seen a few times. V and J are TRBV7-7 and TRBJ2-3, with 10 bases that match TRBD2. CDR1 is SSHAT, CDR2 FNYEAQ, per germline (reference sequence). V shed 5 bases, J shed 0 bases, and the junction held 5 bases outside the gene matches. This CDR3 comprises 16 residues. CDR3 loop: CASSRSSGGSTDTQYF. For the CDR3, the DNA is TGTGCCAGCAGCCGAAGTAGCGGGGGGAGCACAGATACGCAGTATTTT.

This chain joins TRBV7-9 and TRBJ1-1; D might be TRBD1 (6 bases). V was clipped by 4 bases and J by 3 bases, with 12 bases between them. This CDR3 has 14 residues. Looked up from germline, CDR1 is SEHNR and CDR2 is FQNEAQ (reference sequence). This chain's CDR3 is CASSSKTGHTEAFF. CDR3 coding DNA: TGTGCCAGCAGCTCAAAGACAGGCCACACTGAAGCTTTCTTT.